This T cell receptor beta chain was found in a study of a mutant IDH1 vaccine in newly diagnosed glioma. About the study: Prior therapy was radiotherapy, temozolomide, or both; most received both.

Documented time point: week 35, safety follow-up. In the vaccine, a single dose held 300 ug of the mutant IDH1 20-mer peptide, along with topical imiquimod. This clone has just a few counts. As yet, its antigen is unknown. Profiling relied on immunoSEQ multiplex PCR, and the TCRdb table lists in-frame clones only, not all of them. The table shows more than 60,000 clones, with 74% occurring only once. Regarding the study as a whole: Whatever changes occurred in top peripheral T cell clonotypes seemed unrelated to pseudoprogression. Vaccine-induced responses were seen in more than 90% of patients, spanning several MHC alleles.

CDR3 length equals 15 residues. V gave up 6 bases and J gave up 4 bases, with 16 bases separating them. CDR1 is MNHEY, CDR2 SVGAGI, per germline. The TCR originated in a man in his forties or fifties with glioma. The sequencing used PBMCs, collected from a glioma patient whose treatment included an IDH1 peptide vaccine. This chain uses TRBV6-5 with TRBJ1-5; no reliable D call. The CDR3 coding sequence is TGTGCCAGCAGATCTATCGGACGGGAAAATCAGCCCCAGCATTTT. Its protein product is CASRSIGRENQPQHF.